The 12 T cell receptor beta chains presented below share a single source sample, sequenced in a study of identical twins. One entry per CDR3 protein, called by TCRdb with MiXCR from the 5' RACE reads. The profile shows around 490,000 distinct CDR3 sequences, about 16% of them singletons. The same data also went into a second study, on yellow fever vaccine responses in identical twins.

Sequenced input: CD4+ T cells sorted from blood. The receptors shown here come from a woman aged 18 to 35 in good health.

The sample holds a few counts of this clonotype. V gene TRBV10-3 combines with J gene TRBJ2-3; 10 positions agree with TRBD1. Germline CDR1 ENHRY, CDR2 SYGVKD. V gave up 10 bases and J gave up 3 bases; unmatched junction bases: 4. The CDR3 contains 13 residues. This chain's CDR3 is CATRDRGTDTQYF. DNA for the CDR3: TGTGCCACCCGGGACAGGGGTACAGATACGCAGTATTTT.

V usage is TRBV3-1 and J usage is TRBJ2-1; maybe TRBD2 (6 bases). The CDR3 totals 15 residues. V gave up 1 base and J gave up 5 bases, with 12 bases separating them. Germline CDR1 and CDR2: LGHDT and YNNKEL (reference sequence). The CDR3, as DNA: TGTGCCAGCAGCCAAGCACTAGCTGCCCACAATGAGCAGTTCTTC. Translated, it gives CASSQALAAHNEQFF.

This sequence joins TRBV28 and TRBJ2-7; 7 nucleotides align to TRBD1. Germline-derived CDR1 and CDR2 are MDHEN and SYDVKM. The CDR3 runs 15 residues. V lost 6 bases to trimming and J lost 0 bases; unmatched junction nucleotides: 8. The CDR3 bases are TGTGCCAGCAGCGTACCGGGACAGAACTCCTACGAGCAGTACTTC. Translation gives CASSVPGQNSYEQYF.

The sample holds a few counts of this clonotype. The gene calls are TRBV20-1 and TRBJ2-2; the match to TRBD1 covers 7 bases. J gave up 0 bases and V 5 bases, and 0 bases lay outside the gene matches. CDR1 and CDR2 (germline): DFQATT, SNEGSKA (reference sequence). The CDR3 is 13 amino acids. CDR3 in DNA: TGCAGTGCTGGGACAGCGAACACCGGGGAGCTGTTTTTT. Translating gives CSAGTANTGELFF.

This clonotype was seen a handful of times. The CDR3 region has the DNA TGTGCCAGCAGTGAATACAGGACCAGCAATCAGCCCCAGCATTTT. It codes for CASSEYRTSNQPQHF. The chain recombines TRBV2 with TRBJ1-5; D perhaps matches TRBD1 (5 bases). The V end lost 2 bases, the J end lost 1 base, and 9 bases lay between the germline ends. CDR3 length: 15 residues. CDR1 is SNHLY, CDR2 FYNNEI, per germline.

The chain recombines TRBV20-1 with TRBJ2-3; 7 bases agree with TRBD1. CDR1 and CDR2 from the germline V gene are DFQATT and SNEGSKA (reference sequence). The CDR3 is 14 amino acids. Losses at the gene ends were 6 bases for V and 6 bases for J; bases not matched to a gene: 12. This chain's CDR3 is CSARGQARWDTQYF. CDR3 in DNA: TGCAGTGCCCGCGGACAGGCCCGGTGGGATACGCAGTATTTT.

The CDR3 protein is CASSVEQNQPQHF. The CDR3 DNA sequence: TGTGCCAGCAGTGTTGAGCAGAATCAGCCCCAGCATTTT. The chain uses TRBV6-4 and TRBJ1-5; D remains ambiguous. The CDR3 has 13 residues. V lost 4 bases and J 4 bases, leaving 8 bases between the germline ends. Germline CDR1 is MRHNA and CDR2 is SNTAGT.

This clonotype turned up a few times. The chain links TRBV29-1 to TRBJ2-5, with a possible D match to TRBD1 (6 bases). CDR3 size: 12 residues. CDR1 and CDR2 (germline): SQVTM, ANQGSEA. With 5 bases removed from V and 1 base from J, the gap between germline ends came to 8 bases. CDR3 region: CSVSGVQETQYF. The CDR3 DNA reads TGCAGCGTTTCAGGGGTCCAAGAGACCCAGTACTTC.

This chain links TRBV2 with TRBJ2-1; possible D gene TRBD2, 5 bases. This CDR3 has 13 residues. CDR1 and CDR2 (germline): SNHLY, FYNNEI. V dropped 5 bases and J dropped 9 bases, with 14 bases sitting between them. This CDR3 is CASSPDVGVEQFF. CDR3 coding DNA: TGTGCCAGCAGTCCCGACGTCGGGGTTGAGCAGTTCTTC.

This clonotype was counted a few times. The CDR3 region has the DNA TGTGCCAGCAGCTTGTGGTTTGGTCACAATGAGCAGTTCTTC. Its translation: CASSLWFGHNEQFF. V gene TRBV5-5 combines with J gene TRBJ2-1; D unresolved. Germline assignment: CDR1 SGHKS and CDR2 YYEKEE (reference sequence). Trimming took off 1 base at V and 5 bases at J, with 10 bases between the two ends. The CDR3 has 14 residues.

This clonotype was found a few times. The CDR3 DNA follows: TGCGCCAGCAGCCAACCGGGCGACACCCAGTACTTC. It yields the protein CASSQPGDTQYF. The chain recombines TRBV4-1 with TRBJ2-5, with no clear D. Between the trimmed V and J ends, which lost 2 bases and 8 bases, there was a span of 9 bases. Germline-derived CDR1 and CDR2 are MGHRA and YSYEKL. The CDR3 contains 12 residues.

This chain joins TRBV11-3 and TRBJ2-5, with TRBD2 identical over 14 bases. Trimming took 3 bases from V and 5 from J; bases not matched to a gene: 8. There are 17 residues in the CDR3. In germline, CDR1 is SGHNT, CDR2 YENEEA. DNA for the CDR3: TGTGCCAGCAGCTTCGGGAGACTAGCGGGAGGGCAGGAGACCCAGTACTTC. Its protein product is CASSFGRLAGGQETQYF.